This is a list of T cell receptor beta chains from one sample in a study of blood T cell repertoires in COVID-19. The data were produced by immunoSEQ multiplex PCR, yet TCRdb's version contains in-frame clones alone and is incomplete. The sample has some 150,000 clones; roughly 87% are singletons. The specimen sequenced was peripheral blood. These receptors originate from a woman in her fifties or sixties who had recovered from COVID-19. Each CDR3 is given with its conserved first and last residue.

V gene,CDR3 protein
TRBV18,CASSPNRRDTEAFF
TRBV23-1,CASSQPPVWGLKGYTF
TRBV14,CASSPNTPGQYNEQFF
TRBV5-1,CASSSPLPRLSGNTIYF
TRBV24-1,CATSDPALRQARDQPQHF
TRBV19,CASRGARTTSNTEAFF
TRBV4-3,CASSQVTGNTEAFF
TRBV28,CASRGQGNYGYTF
TRBV6-2/TRBV6-3,CASSRTGASSYNSPLHF
TRBV18,CASSPIGRAEQYF
TRBV10-2,CASSGPDRTYEQYF
TRBV7-9,CASSDHRTARHNTGELFF
TRBV28,CASSFGQGYTEAFF
TRBV4-3,CASSQEVPGTGELFF
TRBV28,CASTVDRSPYEQYF
TRBV5-1,CASSLESGGGTDTQYF
TRBV11-2,CASSLTAGTPNKQFF
TRBV28,CASSLSQTWTEAFF
TRBV4-1,CASSQKGSSGGTDTQYF
TRBV7-9,CASSLESVEAFF
TRBV5-8,CASSPGTGRVENTGELFF
TRBV30,CAWSEGGLAEAFF
TRBV28,CASSLTRVPAGELFF
TRBV18,CASSGQANTEAFF
TRBV6-2/TRBV6-3,CASSRGGTGNTEAFF
TRBV18,CASSPPGAGETQYF
TRBV3-1/TRBV3-2,CASSSPASGVSSYEQYF
TRBV3-1/TRBV3-2,CASSAIWTAEKLFF
TRBV27,CASSSYSTGVMPPLHF
TRBV14,CASSQEFGTRRGEQFF
TRBV19,CASSTSTGGTDTQYF
TRBV4-1,CASSQDASSRRTDTQYF
TRBV12-5,CASALQGASETQYF
TRBV29-1,CSARKIAGDMSSYNEQFF
TRBV27,CASRQGTFTDTQYF
TRBV1,CTSSPGSGTPSADEQFF
TRBV5-1,CASSPRPSGGFGELFF
TRBV6-1,CASSEWRTGGLNPGTDTQYF
TRBV7-2,CASSLAQAETQYF
TRBV7-8,CASSQRTAYNEQFF
TRBV18,CASSASTGDYGYTF
TRBV19,CASWGSQGGYGYTF
TRBV5-1,CASSRTDHGYTF
TRBV29-1,CSGQVLNTEAFF
TRBV5-4,CASSPGASGGGLPGTDTQYF
TRBV18,CASSPVRTGTPQETQYF
TRBV28,CASSLTGNGNTIYF
TRBV5-4,CASSLIAGDGYTF
TRBV6-2/TRBV6-3,CASSYRTGTYNEQFF
TRBV5-1,CASSFGPERRGGETQYF
TRBV6-5,CASSYSGVSTDTQYF
TRBV3-1/TRBV3-2,CASSQGQGALGYTF